This TCR beta chain was obtained from a study of blood T cells in healthy people across ages. This clonotype was detected ten times or more. Through a sample-barcoded 5' primer and a J-beta primer mix, a second PCR was run for 7 to 11 cycles. Using its own MiXCR run on the 5' RACE reads, TCRdb lists one record per CDR3 protein. The data contain about 810,000 distinct CDR3 sequences, around 36% of them seen just once; the ten biggest clones take up over 10%. Germline V gene data show CDR1 as SQVTM and CDR2 as ANQGSEA. This CDR3 is built from 12 residues. The TCR was taken from a man between 18 and 35 years old in good health. The specimen was blood. The rearrangement joins TRBV29-1 to TRBJ2-1; D may be TRBD1 (6 bases). CDR3 bases: TGCAGGTGGGCAGGGGTGGGCAATGAGCAGTTCTTC. Protein: CRWAGVGNEQFF.